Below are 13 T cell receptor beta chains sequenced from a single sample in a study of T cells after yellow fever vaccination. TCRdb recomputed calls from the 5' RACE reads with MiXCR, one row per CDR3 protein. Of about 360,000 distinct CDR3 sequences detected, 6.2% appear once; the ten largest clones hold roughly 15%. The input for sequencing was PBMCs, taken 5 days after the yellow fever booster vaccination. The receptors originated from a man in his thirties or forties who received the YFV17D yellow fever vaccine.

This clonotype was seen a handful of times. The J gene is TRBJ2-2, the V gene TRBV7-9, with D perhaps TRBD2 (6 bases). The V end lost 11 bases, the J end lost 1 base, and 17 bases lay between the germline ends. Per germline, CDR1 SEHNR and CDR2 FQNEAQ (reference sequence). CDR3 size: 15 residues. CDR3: CAVGPGLMNTGELFF. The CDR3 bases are TGTGCCGTGGGCCCGGGACTGATGAACACCGGGGAGCTGTTTTTT.

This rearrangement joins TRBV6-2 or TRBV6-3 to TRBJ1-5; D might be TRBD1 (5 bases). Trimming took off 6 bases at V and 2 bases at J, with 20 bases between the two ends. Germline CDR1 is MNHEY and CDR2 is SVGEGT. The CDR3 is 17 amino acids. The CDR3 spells CASSLNPGTLRNQPQHF. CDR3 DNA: TGTGCCAGCAGCCTTAACCCCGGGACCCTTCGCAATCAGCCCCAGCATTTT.

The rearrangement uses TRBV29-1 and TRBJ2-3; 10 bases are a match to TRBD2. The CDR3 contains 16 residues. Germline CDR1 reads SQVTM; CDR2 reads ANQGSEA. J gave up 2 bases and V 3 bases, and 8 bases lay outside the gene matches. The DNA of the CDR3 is TGCAGCGTTGATGGACTAGCGGCACGGAACACAGATACGCAGTATTTT. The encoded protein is CSVDGLAARNTDTQYF.

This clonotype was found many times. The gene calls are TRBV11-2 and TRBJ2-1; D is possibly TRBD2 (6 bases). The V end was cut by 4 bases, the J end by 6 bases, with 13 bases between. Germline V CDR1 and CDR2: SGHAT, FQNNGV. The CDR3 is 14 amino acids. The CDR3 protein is CASSWSSSGNEQFF. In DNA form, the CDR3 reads TGTGCCAGCAGCTGGAGTAGTAGCGGCAATGAGCAGTTCTTC. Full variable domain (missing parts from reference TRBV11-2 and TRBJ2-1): EAGVAQSPRYKIIEKRQSVAFWCNPISGHATLYWYQQILGQGPKLLIQFQNNGVVDDSQLPKDRFSAERLKGVDSTLKIQPAKLEDSAVYLCASSWSSSGNEQFFGPGTRLTVL.

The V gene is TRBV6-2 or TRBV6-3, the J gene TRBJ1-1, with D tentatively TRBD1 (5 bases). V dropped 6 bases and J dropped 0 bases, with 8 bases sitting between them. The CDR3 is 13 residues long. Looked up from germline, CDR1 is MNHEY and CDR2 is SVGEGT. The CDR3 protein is CASRAGLNTEAFF. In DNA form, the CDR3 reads TGTGCCAGCAGGGCAGGGCTGAACACTGAAGCTTTCTTT.

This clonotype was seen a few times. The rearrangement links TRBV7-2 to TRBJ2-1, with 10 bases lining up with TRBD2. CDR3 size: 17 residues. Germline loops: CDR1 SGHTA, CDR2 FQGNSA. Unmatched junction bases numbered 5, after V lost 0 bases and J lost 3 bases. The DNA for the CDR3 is TGTGCCAGCAGCTTAGCTCCGCTAGCGGGAGTCTACAATGAGCAGTTCTTC. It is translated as CASSLAPLAGVYNEQFF.

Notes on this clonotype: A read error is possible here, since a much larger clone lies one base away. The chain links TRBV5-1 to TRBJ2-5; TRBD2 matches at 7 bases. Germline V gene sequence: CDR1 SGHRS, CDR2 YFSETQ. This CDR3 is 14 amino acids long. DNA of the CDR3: TGCACCAGCAGCTTGCAACGCGGGGGAGAGACCCAGTACTTC. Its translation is CTSSLQRGGETQYF.

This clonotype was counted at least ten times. The CDR3 protein is CATSRDRRQDTSYEQYF. The CDR3 bases are TGTGCCACCAGCAGAGATCGCCGGCAGGACACTTCCTACGAGCAGTACTTC. This chain uses TRBV15 with TRBJ2-7; weak D call: TRBD1 (5 bases). Deletions cut 0 bases from V and 1 base from J, with 16 bases between. The CDR3 has 17 amino acids. Per the germline V gene, CDR1 is LNHNV and CDR2 is YYDKDF (reference sequence).

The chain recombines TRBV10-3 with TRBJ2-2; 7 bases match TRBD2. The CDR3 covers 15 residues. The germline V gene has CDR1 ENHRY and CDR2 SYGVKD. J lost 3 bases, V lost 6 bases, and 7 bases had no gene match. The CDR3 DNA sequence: TGTGCCATCAGCCCGGATCTAGCGGACACCGGGGAGCTGTTTTTT. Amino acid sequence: CAISPDLADTGELFF.

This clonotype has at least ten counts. CDR3 protein: CASTTGRLPEDTQYF. CDR3 sequence (DNA): TGCGCCAGCACGACGGGGCGTTTGCCTGAGGATACGCAGTATTTT. The chain couples TRBV23-1 to TRBJ2-3; D could derive from TRBD1 or TRBD2 (5 bases each). TRBV23-1 is designated an ORF whose function remains uncertain. The V and J ends lost 7 bases and 6 bases respectively, with 20 bases between them. The CDR3 covers 15 residues.

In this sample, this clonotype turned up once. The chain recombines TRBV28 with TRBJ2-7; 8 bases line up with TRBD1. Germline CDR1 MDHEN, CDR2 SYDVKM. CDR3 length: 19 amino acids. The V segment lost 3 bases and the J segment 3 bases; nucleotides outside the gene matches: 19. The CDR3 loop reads CASSFPHNLTGEDIYEQYF. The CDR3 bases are TGTGCCAGCAGTTTTCCCCATAACTTGACAGGGGAGGATATCTACGAGCAGTACTTC.

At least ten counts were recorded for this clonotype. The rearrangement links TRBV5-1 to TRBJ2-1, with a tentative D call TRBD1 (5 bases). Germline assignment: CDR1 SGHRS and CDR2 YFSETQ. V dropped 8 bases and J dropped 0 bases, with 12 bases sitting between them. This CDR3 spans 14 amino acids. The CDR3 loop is CASTGVNSYNEQFF. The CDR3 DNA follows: TGCGCCAGTACAGGCGTAAACTCCTACAATGAGCAGTTCTTC.

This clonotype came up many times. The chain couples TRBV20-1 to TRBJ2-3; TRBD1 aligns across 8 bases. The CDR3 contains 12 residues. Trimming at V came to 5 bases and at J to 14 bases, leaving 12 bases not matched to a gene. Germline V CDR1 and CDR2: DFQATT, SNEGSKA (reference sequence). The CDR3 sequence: CSASGTGGSVYF. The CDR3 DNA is TGCAGTGCTTCCGGCACAGGGGGGTCTGTGTATTTT.